Below are 19 T cell receptor beta chains sequenced from a single sample in a study of PD-1 blockade in classical Hodgkin lymphoma. Profiling relied on immunoSEQ multiplex PCR, and the TCRdb table lists in-frame clones only, not all of them. This sample has about 110,000 clones; 70% to 90% occur once, and the top ten carry 20%. Every patient relapsed after autologous stem cell transplantation, and brentuximab vedotin exposure varied. Sequences were derived from peripheral blood mononuclear cells (PBMCs), sampled before the second cycle of nivolumab. These receptors all stem from a human donor with classical Hodgkin lymphoma.

The V gene is TRBV18, the J gene TRBJ2-2; 7 bases agree with TRBD1. Germline CDR1 KGHSH, CDR2 LQKENI. The CDR3 totals 16 residues. J gave up 1 base and V 3 bases, and 5 bases lay outside the gene matches. The CDR3 is CASSPRQGQNTGELFF. CDR3 bases: TGTGCCAGCTCACCTCGACAGGGTCAGAACACCGGGGAGCTGTTTTTT.

The V gene is TRBV11-2, the J gene TRBJ2-7; 7 bases agree with TRBD2. J lost 2 bases, V lost 9 bases, and 13 bases had no gene match. CDR1 is SGHAT, CDR2 FQNNGV, per germline. This CDR3 comprises 15 residues. The CDR3 DNA sequence: TGTGCCAGTTCACCTTCCGGGACTACCACCTACGAGCAGTACTTC. Residues: CASSPSGTTTYEQYF.

This sequence joins TRBV4-3 and TRBJ1-4, with D perhaps matching TRBD1 (6 bases). Germline values: CDR1 LGHNA, CDR2 YSLEER. V was trimmed by 1 base and J by 2 bases, leaving 11 bases between them. The CDR3 contains 16 residues. The CDR3 DNA reads as TGCGCCAGCAGCCAAGGGAACAGGGAGACTAATGAAAAACTGTTTTTT. Its translation: CASSQGNRETNEKLFF.

This chain links TRBV6-1 with TRBJ2-7; D gene uncertain. The CDR3 covers 13 residues. V was pared by 11 bases and J by 4 bases, with 18 bases between. CDR1 is MNHNS and CDR2 is SASEGT in the germline V gene. CDR3 in amino acids: CASNRRAEYEQYF. The CDR3 bases are TGTGCCTCTAACAGAAGGGCCGAGTACGAGCAGTACTTC.

The chain combines TRBV28 with TRBJ1-5; D ambiguous. CDR3 size: 18 residues. Germline values: CDR1 MDHEN, CDR2 SYDVKM. Trimming shortened V by 2 bases and J by 0 bases, and 17 bases separated the two germline ends. DNA for the CDR3: TGTGCCAGCAGTTTAATTTCCGCCAGTGACTATAGCAATCAGCCCCAGCATTTT. This codes for CASSLISASDYSNQPQHF.

The chain couples TRBV4-3 to TRBJ2-5; 10 positions match TRBD2. There are 18 residues in the CDR3. The trim removed 0 bases at V and 4 bases at J, leaving 11 bases unmatched. Germline-derived CDR1 and CDR2 are LGHNA and YSLEER. CDR3 bases: TGCGCCAGCAGCCAAGATGTGGAGGGACTAGCGCCGCCAGAGACCCAGTACTTC. Protein: CASSQDVEGLAPPETQYF.

This chain links TRBV27 with TRBJ2-1; TRBD1 is a possible D gene (5 bases). This CDR3 is built from 15 residues. CDR1 and CDR2 from the germline V gene are MNHEY and SMNVEV (reference sequence). V was pared by 6 bases and J by 4 bases, with 16 bases between. CDR3 coding DNA: TGTGCCAGCAGCCCCCCCAGGGCCGGGTACAATGAGCAGTTCTTC. Translated, it gives CASSPPRAGYNEQFF.

This chain links TRBV25-1 with TRBJ2-1, with 7 nucleotides matching TRBD2. The germline V gene encodes CDR1 MGHDK and CDR2 SYGVNS. CDR3 length: 15 residues. J was trimmed by 6 bases and V by 8 bases; bases with no gene match: 13. The CDR3 spells CASRPGGSLFNEQFF. The DNA of the CDR3 is TGTGCCAGCCGACCGGGCGGGAGCTTATTCAATGAGCAGTTCTTC.

The chain is built from TRBV28 and TRBJ2-6; weak D call: TRBD1 (6 bases). Trimming left V 6 bases short and J 2 bases short, with 11 bases between. CDR1 is MDHEN, CDR2 SYDVKM, per germline. The CDR3 sequence is 15 residues long. CDR3 nucleotide sequence: TGTGCCAGCAGCCGTACAGGGCCTGGGGCCAACGTCCTGACTTTC. This encodes CASSRTGPGANVLTF.

The chain carries TRBV10-3 and TRBJ2-7; possible D gene TRBD1, 6 bases. This CDR3 contains 14 residues. Germline V gene data show CDR1 as ENHRY and CDR2 as SYGVKD. The germline V and J ends were trimmed by 3 bases and 6 bases, with 15 bases remaining between them. CDR3 bases: TGTGCCATCAGTGAAGGTCAGGGGATGGGCGAGCAGTACTTC. Translating it yields CAISEGQGMGEQYF.

The chain combines TRBV11-2 with TRBJ2-7; D is unclear. The CDR3 is made up of 13 amino acids. From germline, CDR1 is SGHAT and CDR2 FQNNGV. Trimming removed 5 bases from V and 9 bases from J, with 17 bases in between. The CDR3 region has the DNA TGTGCCAGCAGCCCTGGTGCCCCCACGGTGCAGTACTTC. Amino acids: CASSPGAPTVQYF.

The V call is TRBV9, the J call TRBJ2-1; the match to TRBD2 covers 12 bases. V was pared by 4 bases and J by 4 bases, with 3 bases of the junction left unmatched. The CDR3 length is 15 residues. Germline V lookup: CDR1 SGDLS, CDR2 YYNGEE. As DNA, the CDR3 is TGTGCCAGCAGCTTAGGACTAGCGGGATACAATGAGCAGTTCTTC. Amino acids: CASSLGLAGYNEQFF.

This clone was detected only a few times. The chain recombines TRBV28 with TRBJ1-5; D possibly corresponds to TRBD1 (5 bases). Trimming removed 6 bases from V and 13 bases from J, with 13 bases in between. This CDR3 comprises 11 residues. Per germline, CDR1 MDHEN and CDR2 SYDVKM. CDR3 amino acids: CASSSHRTQHF. CDR3 DNA sequence: TGTGCCAGCAGCTCCCACAGGACGCAGCATTTT. Combining the CDR3 with reference TRBV28 and TRBJ1-5 gives the whole variable domain DVKVTQSSRYLVKRTGEKVFLECVQDMDHENMFWYRQDPGLGLRLIYFSYDVKMKEKGDIPEGYSVSREKKERFSLILESASTNQTSMYLCASSSHRTQHFGDGTRLSIL.

The CDR3, as DNA: TGCAGCGCTCACCTGGGACAGGGAAACACCATATATTTT. It specifies CSAHLGQGNTIYF. This rearrangement joins TRBV29-1 to TRBJ1-3, with 7 bases matching TRBD1. This CDR3 contains 13 residues. Germline CDR1 and CDR2: SQVTM and ANQGSEA. Unmatched junction bases numbered 7, after V lost 7 bases and J lost 4 bases. The whole variable domain, remainder taken from reference TRBV29-1 and TRBJ1-3, is SAVISQKPSRDICQRGTSLTIQCQVDSQVTMMFWYRQQPGQSLTLIATANQGSEATYESGFVIDKFPISRPNLTFSTLTVSNMSPEDSSIYLCSAHLGQGNTIYFGEGSWLTVV.

The gene calls are TRBV5-5 and TRBJ1-5; TRBD1 is a possible D gene (6 bases). Trimming shortened V by 3 bases and J by 5 bases, and 12 bases separated the two germline ends. Germline-derived CDR1 and CDR2 are SGHKS and YYEKEE (reference sequence). The CDR3 runs to 14 residues. CDR3 in amino acids: CASSWGGGDQPQHF. In DNA form, the CDR3 reads TGTGCCAGCAGCTGGGGGGGCGGAGATCAGCCCCAGCATTTT.

The chain couples TRBV5-8 to TRBJ1-1, with D maybe TRBD1 (6 bases). The CDR3 is 15 amino acids. Germline CDR1 SGHTS, CDR2 YDEGEE. V was clipped by 6 bases and J by 5 bases, with 20 bases between them. The CDR3, as DNA: TGTGCCAGCACGCTTGAGGGGGGAAGAGGAACTGAAGCTTTCTTT. This encodes CASTLEGGRGTEAFF. Using reference TRBV5-8 and TRBJ1-1 for the parts outside the CDR3, the full variable domain is EAGVTQSPTHLIKTRGQQATLRCSPISGHTSVYWYQQALGLGLQFLLWYDEGEERNRGNFPPRFSGRQFPNYSSELNVNALELEDSALYLCASTLEGGRGTEAFFGQGTRLTVV.

V gene TRBV7-2 combines with J gene TRBJ2-3, with TRBD2 matching 10 bases. The CDR3 is 16 amino acids. The trim removed 2 bases at V and 3 bases at J, leaving 5 bases unmatched. The germline V gene encodes CDR1 SGHTA and CDR2 FQGNSA. CDR3 sequence: CASSLRSGRGTDTQYF. The CDR3 DNA is TGTGCCAGCAGCTTAAGAAGCGGGAGGGGGACAGATACGCAGTATTTT.

The CDR3, as DNA: TGTGCCAGCACCCGGGTGGGCTACGAGCAGTACTTC. It codes for CASTRVGYEQYF. The chain joins TRBV28 to TRBJ2-7; D ambiguous. This CDR3 comprises 12 residues. Trimming cost V 7 bases and J 3 bases, with 10 bases left between them. CDR1 MDHEN and CDR2 SYDVKM come from the germline V gene.

The V call is TRBV6-6, the J call TRBJ2-5, with TRBD1 as a possible D gene (7 bases). Germline values: CDR1 MNHNY, CDR2 SVGAGI (reference sequence). The CDR3 spans 15 residues. V was cut by 2 bases and J by 5 bases, with 15 bases left in between. CDR3 residues: CASSYLRTGGETQYF. The CDR3 nucleotides are TGTGCCAGCAGTTACCTTCGGACAGGAGGGGAGACCCAGTACTTC.